This TCR beta chain emerged from a study of T cells in Graves' hyperthyroidism and ophthalmopathy. Background on the study: Blood from the periphery was taken at initial diagnosis, before any treatment. Study conclusions and caveats: Stable hyperthyroidism and ophthalmopathy were separated using 13 V-J signatures. The model foresaw ophthalmopathy a median around seven months prior to onset.

This clonotype has a count of ten or more. Antigen specificity is unknown. Per the germline V gene, CDR1 is DFQATT and CDR2 is SNEGSKA (reference sequence). V dropped 0 bases and J dropped 3 bases, with 14 bases sitting between them. The CDR3 covers 16 residues. Amplified regions were TCR beta CDR3 sequences from RNA transcripts. The HTBI primer set was used in a first-round RT-PCR of the TCR CDR3. Each CDR3 protein is one row after TCRdb ran MiXCR on the multiplex PCR reads. The table lists more than 300,000 distinct CDR3 sequences, roughly a sixth of them singletons. Uncontrolled infection, other autoimmune disease, pregnancy or lactation led to exclusion.

The rearrangement joins TRBV20-1 to TRBJ2-2, with D perhaps assigned TRBD1 or TRBD2 (6 bases each). Material: blood. This receptor was identified in a woman in her twenties or thirties with Graves' hyperthyroidism that later progressed to Graves' ophthalmopathy. DNA for the CDR3: TGCAGTGCTAGAGATTCCGGGGGCTTTTACACCGGGGAGCTGTTTTTT. It codes for CSARDSGGFYTGELFF.